The rows below give T cell receptor beta chains drawn from one sample of a study of T cells in Graves' hyperthyroidism and ophthalmopathy. TCRdb re-called the multiplex PCR reads through MiXCR, storing one row per CDR3 protein. The sample has about 360,000 distinct CDR3 sequences; over 10% are singletons. What was sequenced was blood. The receptors derive from a woman under 30 with Graves' hyperthyroidism. The CDR3 runs from the conserved cysteine through the conserved F or W. D genes are given only for firm matches. For some rows the clone size is stated as once, few or many, or as a class when expanded; others skip it.

CDR3aa: CASSLNPHLNYEQYF
CDR3nt: TGTGCCAGCAGCTTAAATCCCCATCTCAACTACGAGCAGTACTTC
j_gene: TRBJ2-7
d_gene: -
v_gene: TRBV11-2
len: 15
abundance: many

CDR3aa: CASSTGRTGITGELFF
CDR3nt: TGTGCCAGTAGTACGGGGAGGACAGGGATCACCGGGGAGCTGTTTTTT
j_gene: TRBJ2-2
d_gene: TRBD1
v_gene: TRBV19
len: 16
abundance: few

CDR3aa: CASSLGGQGRNEKLFF
CDR3nt: TGTGCCAGCAGCTTGGGGGGACAGGGACGTAATGAAAAACTGTTTTTT
j_gene: TRBJ1-4
d_gene: TRBD1
v_gene: TRBV7-2
len: 16
abundance: few

CDR3aa: CASSLAQGNNSPLHF
CDR3nt: TGTGCCAGCAGCCTCGCCCAGGGGAATAATTCACCCCTCCACTTT
j_gene: TRBJ1-6
d_gene: -
v_gene: TRBV7-3
len: 15
abundance: many

CDR3aa: CASSTTFGPRTDTQYF
CDR3nt: TGTGCCAGCAGTACGACTTTTGGGCCCCGAACAGATACGCAGTATTTT
j_gene: TRBJ2-3
d_gene: -
v_gene: TRBV28
len: 16
abundance: many

CDR3aa: CASTPGDVSSYEQYF
CDR3nt: TGTGCCAGTACTCCAGGGGACGTTAGCTCCTACGAGCAGTACTTC
j_gene: TRBJ2-7
d_gene: -
v_gene: TRBV19
len: 15
abundance: -

CDR3aa: CASSFGNSGNTIYF
CDR3nt: TGTGCCAGCAGTTTCGGAAACTCTGGAAACACCATATATTTT
j_gene: TRBJ1-3
d_gene: -
v_gene: TRBV12-3/TRBV12-4
len: 14
abundance: many

CDR3aa: CASTGPQETQYF
CDR3nt: TGTGCCAGCACCGGACCCCAAGAGACCCAGTACTTC
j_gene: TRBJ2-5
d_gene: -
v_gene: TRBV3-1
len: 12
abundance: many

CDR3aa: CASSPTLGSDTQYF
CDR3nt: TGTGCCAGTAGTCCCACCCTCGGGTCAGATACGCAGTATTTT
j_gene: TRBJ2-3
d_gene: -
v_gene: TRBV19
len: 14
abundance: -

CDR3aa: CASSTLGAGGGNEQFF
CDR3nt: TGTGCCAGCAGCACCCTTGGAGCGGGGGGTGGGAATGAGCAGTTCTTC
j_gene: TRBJ2-1
d_gene: TRBD2
v_gene: TRBV7-9
len: 16
abundance: -

CDR3aa: CASSQDGMKTGGHTGELFF
CDR3nt: TGCGCCAGCAGCCAAGATGGGATGAAGACAGGGGGGCACACCGGGGAGCTGTTTTTT
j_gene: TRBJ2-2
d_gene: TRBD1
v_gene: TRBV4-3
len: 19
abundance: -

CDR3aa: CASNGDGLFYGYTF
CDR3nt: TGTGCCAGTAACGGAGACGGGTTGTTTTATGGCTACACCTTC
j_gene: TRBJ1-2
d_gene: -
v_gene: TRBV19
len: 14
abundance: few

CDR3aa: CASRMEGRETQYF
CDR3nt: TGTGCCAGCAGAATGGAGGGCCGGGAGACCCAGTACTTC
j_gene: TRBJ2-5
d_gene: -
v_gene: TRBV28
len: 13
abundance: many

CDR3aa: CASSPGTFTYEQYF
CDR3nt: TGTGCCAGCAGTCCCGGGACATTTACCTACGAGCAGTACTTC
j_gene: TRBJ2-7
d_gene: -
v_gene: TRBV5-6
len: 14
abundance: once

CDR3aa: CASGQTGSMSNEQFF
CDR3nt: TGTGCCAGCGGCCAAACAGGGTCGATGTCCAATGAGCAGTTCTTC
j_gene: TRBJ2-1
d_gene: -
v_gene: TRBV27
len: 15
abundance: -

CDR3aa: CASSHTIGTREQYF
CDR3nt: TGTGCCAGCAGCCACACCATCGGGACGAGGGAGCAGTACTTC
j_gene: TRBJ2-7
d_gene: -
v_gene: TRBV13
len: 14
abundance: many

CDR3aa: CASSEGWPSGKTYEQYF
CDR3nt: TGTGCCAGCAGTGAAGGGTGGCCTAGCGGAAAGACCTACGAGCAGTACTTC
j_gene: TRBJ2-7
d_gene: TRBD2
v_gene: TRBV2
len: 17
abundance: many

CDR3aa: CAIVRYGQGATGANVLTF
CDR3nt: TGTGCCATAGTACGCTATGGACAGGGGGCGACGGGGGCCAACGTCCTGACTTTC
j_gene: TRBJ2-6
d_gene: TRBD1
v_gene: TRBV6-1
len: 18
abundance: many

CDR3aa: CASSLYSMETQYF
CDR3nt: TGTGCCAGCAGTTTATATTCGATGGAGACCCAGTACTTC
j_gene: TRBJ2-5
d_gene: -
v_gene: TRBV27
len: 13
abundance: few

CDR3aa: CASGHPGLDSGKLFF
CDR3nt: TGTGCCAGCGGCCACCCGGGACTCGATTCAGGGAAACTGTTTTTT
j_gene: TRBJ1-4
d_gene: -
v_gene: TRBV12-3/TRBV12-4
len: 15
abundance: few

CDR3aa: CASSPRDGGDEPLHF
CDR3nt: TGTGCCAGCTCACCCCGGGATGGGGGAGATGAACCCCTCCACTTT
j_gene: TRBJ1-6
d_gene: -
v_gene: TRBV18
len: 15
abundance: many

CDR3aa: CASSASGGYTF
CDR3nt: TGTGCCAGCAGTGCTTCCGGGGGCTACACCTTC
j_gene: TRBJ1-2
d_gene: -
v_gene: TRBV28
len: 11
abundance: -

CDR3aa: CASSLVAWGHTDTQYF
CDR3nt: TGTGCCAGCAGCTTAGTCGCTTGGGGGCACACAGATACGCAGTATTTT
j_gene: TRBJ2-3
d_gene: -
v_gene: TRBV7-9
len: 16
abundance: many

CDR3aa: CASSWGGGGGIYEQYF
CDR3nt: TGTGCCAGCAGTTGGGGGGGGGGGGGTGGAATCTACGAGCAGTACTTC
j_gene: TRBJ2-7
d_gene: TRBD2
v_gene: TRBV12-3/TRBV12-4
len: 16
abundance: -

CDR3aa: CSARPGPQWDYGYTF
CDR3nt: TGCAGTGCTAGACCGGGCCCTCAATGGGACTATGGCTACACCTTC
j_gene: TRBJ1-2
d_gene: -
v_gene: TRBV20-1
len: 15
abundance: few

CDR3aa: CASSSTGTVYGYTF
CDR3nt: TGTGCCAGCAGTTCAACCGGGACGGTATATGGCTACACCTTC
j_gene: TRBJ1-2
d_gene: -
v_gene: TRBV6-2/TRBV6-3
len: 14
abundance: few

CDR3aa: CASRVYQRQGVEFYGYTF
CDR3nt: TGTGCCAGCAGAGTTTATCAAAGACAGGGGGTGGAATTCTATGGCTACACCTTC
j_gene: TRBJ1-2
d_gene: TRBD1
v_gene: TRBV28
len: 18
abundance: many

CDR3aa: CATSDPDTTDTQYF
CDR3nt: TGTGCCACCAGTGACCCGGATACCACAGATACGCAGTATTTT
j_gene: TRBJ2-3
d_gene: -
v_gene: TRBV24-1
len: 14
abundance: -

CDR3aa: CASSPAGPGSNMNTEAFF
CDR3nt: TGTGCCAGCAGCCCTGCGGGTCCAGGGAGTAACATGAACACTGAAGCTTTCTTT
j_gene: TRBJ1-1
d_gene: -
v_gene: TRBV5-4
len: 18
abundance: many

CDR3aa: CASSVGSSGFSYNEQFF
CDR3nt: TGTGCCAGCAGCGTCGGGTCTAGCGGATTTTCCTACAATGAGCAGTTCTTC
j_gene: TRBJ2-1
d_gene: TRBD2
v_gene: TRBV9
len: 17
abundance: few

CDR3aa: CAISVGGAKNIQYF
CDR3nt: TGTGCCATCAGTGTTGGGGGGGCCAAAAACATTCAGTACTTC
j_gene: TRBJ2-4
d_gene: -
v_gene: TRBV10-3
len: 14
abundance: -

CDR3aa: CATRTGSRQFF
CDR3nt: TGTGCCACCAGGACAGGAAGTCGGCAGTTCTTC
j_gene: TRBJ2-1
d_gene: -
v_gene: TRBV24-1
len: 11
abundance: few

CDR3aa: CSASPGTGYPYEQYF
CDR3nt: TGCAGTGCAAGCCCCGGGACAGGATATCCTTACGAGCAGTACTTC
j_gene: TRBJ2-7
d_gene: TRBD1
v_gene: TRBV20-1
len: 15
abundance: many

CDR3aa: CASSASGTSGIGEQFF
CDR3nt: TGTGCCAGCAGCGCCTCCGGGACTAGCGGTATTGGGGAGCAGTTCTTC
j_gene: TRBJ2-1
d_gene: TRBD2
v_gene: TRBV9
len: 16
abundance: many

CDR3aa: CASSLSGQLLQETQYF
CDR3nt: TGCGCCAGCAGCTTGTCCGGCCAGCTGCTCCAAGAGACCCAGTACTTC
j_gene: TRBJ2-5
d_gene: -
v_gene: TRBV5-1
len: 16
abundance: -

CDR3aa: CSARLPAGGPRKQFF
CDR3nt: TGCAGTGCTAGACTTCCAGCGGGAGGGCCCAGGAAGCAGTTCTTC
j_gene: TRBJ2-1
d_gene: TRBD2
v_gene: TRBV20-1
len: 15
abundance: many

CDR3aa: CSAMEGGYGYTF
CDR3nt: TGCAGTGCTATGGAGGGTGGCTATGGCTACACCTTC
j_gene: TRBJ1-2
d_gene: -
v_gene: TRBV20-1
len: 12
abundance: many

CDR3aa: CASKGRTGRWGTQCF
CDR3nt: TGTGCCAGCAAAGGCCGGACAGGGAGATGGGGGACCCAGTGCTTC
j_gene: TRBJ2-5
d_gene: TRBD1
v_gene: TRBV6-2/TRBV6-3
len: 15
abundance: -

CDR3aa: CASSLAASGGPWGETQYF
CDR3nt: TGTGCCAGCAGCTTGGCCGCTAGCGGGGGGCCCTGGGGGGAGACCCAGTACTTC
j_gene: TRBJ2-5
d_gene: TRBD2
v_gene: TRBV5-4
len: 18
abundance: many

CDR3aa: CSASPLTGDLTEAFF
CDR3nt: TGCAGTGCTAGCCCACTCACAGGTGATCTTACTGAAGCTTTCTTT
j_gene: TRBJ1-1
d_gene: -
v_gene: TRBV20-1
len: 15
abundance: -

CDR3aa: CASSLGGQYNEQFF
CDR3nt: TGTGCCAGCAGTTTGGGAGGTCAGTACAATGAGCAGTTCTTC
j_gene: TRBJ2-1
d_gene: -
v_gene: TRBV28
len: 14
abundance: many

CDR3aa: CAWSPPGQLTEAFF
CDR3nt: TGTGCCTGGAGTCCTCCGGGACAGCTCACTGAAGCTTTCTTT
j_gene: TRBJ1-1
d_gene: TRBD1
v_gene: TRBV30
len: 14
abundance: -

CDR3aa: CSADRVVNTGELFF
CDR3nt: TGCAGTGCTGACAGGGTGGTAAACACCGGGGAGCTGTTTTTT
j_gene: TRBJ2-2
d_gene: TRBD1
v_gene: TRBV20-1
len: 14
abundance: many

CDR3aa: CASSLAVRGPQGHEQYF
CDR3nt: TGTGCCAGCAGCTTAGCGGTTCGGGGCCCACAGGGTCACGAGCAGTACTTC
j_gene: TRBJ2-7
d_gene: -
v_gene: TRBV7-8
len: 17
abundance: many

CDR3aa: CASSGEGSSETQYF
CDR3nt: TGTGCCAGCAGCGGGGAGGGTAGTTCGGAGACCCAGTACTTC
j_gene: TRBJ2-5
d_gene: TRBD2
v_gene: TRBV9
len: 14
abundance: -

CDR3aa: CASSLVVTSGNTIYF
CDR3nt: TGTGCCAGCAGCTTAGTCGTCACCTCTGGAAACACCATATATTTT
j_gene: TRBJ1-3
d_gene: -
v_gene: TRBV7-2
len: 15
abundance: many

CDR3aa: CASSQDGGGAGNTIYF
CDR3nt: TGTGCCAGCAGCCAAGATGGGGGCGGGGCTGGAAACACCATATATTTT
j_gene: TRBJ1-3
d_gene: -
v_gene: TRBV3-1
len: 16
abundance: -

CDR3aa: CASSFRQALYGYTF
CDR3nt: TGTGCCAGCAGTTTCCGACAGGCCCTCTATGGCTACACCTTC
j_gene: TRBJ1-2
d_gene: -
v_gene: TRBV28
len: 14
abundance: many

CDR3aa: CATSRGSDTPYEQYF
CDR3nt: TGTGCCACCAGCAGGGGATCGGACACCCCCTACGAGCAGTACTTC
j_gene: TRBJ2-7
d_gene: -
v_gene: TRBV15
len: 15
abundance: many

CDR3aa: CASSPRVVGQATNEKLFF
CDR3nt: TGTGCCAGCAGCCCCAGGGTTGTGGGCCAAGCAACTAATGAAAAACTGTTTTTT
j_gene: TRBJ1-4
d_gene: -
v_gene: TRBV7-8
len: 18
abundance: many

CDR3aa: CASSTERGRLMNTEAFF
CDR3nt: TGTGCCAGTAGTACCGAGCGGGGGCGGCTTATGAACACTGAAGCTTTCTTT
j_gene: TRBJ1-1
d_gene: -
v_gene: TRBV19
len: 17
abundance: many

CDR3aa: CAVRWDRDGYEQYF
CDR3nt: TGTGCCGTCAGGTGGGACAGGGACGGCTACGAGCAGTACTTC
j_gene: TRBJ2-7
d_gene: TRBD1
v_gene: TRBV2
len: 14
abundance: few

CDR3aa: CASSPSVTLSYEQYF
CDR3nt: TGTGCCAGCAGTCCCTCTGTGACACTATCCTACGAGCAGTACTTC
j_gene: TRBJ2-7
d_gene: -
v_gene: TRBV11-2
len: 15
abundance: many

CDR3aa: CASSLEAGGTEAFF
CDR3nt: TGTGCCAGCAGCTTGGAGGCAGGGGGCACTGAAGCTTTCTTT
j_gene: TRBJ1-1
d_gene: TRBD1
v_gene: TRBV5-4
len: 14
abundance: -